The subject of this entry is one T cell receptor beta chain. Investigators prepared the TCR beta libraries by applying iRepertoire HTBI primers and Arm-PCR of CDR3 regions. TCRdb fed the multiplex PCR reads into MiXCR, producing one record per CDR3 protein. The data contain about 540,000 distinct CDR3 sequences, roughly 13% of them singletons. The sample's time point: newly diagnosed GD, antithyroid drugs for less than 3 months. Generation of the TCR library employed RNA extracted from PBMCs. The data stem from a study of regulatory T cells in long-lasting Graves disease. Overall study: Patients newly diagnosed with Graves' had been on antithyroid drugs for under 3 months.

This sample also appeared in a second study, on T cells in Graves' hyperthyroidism and ophthalmopathy. That publication notes: Thyroid ultrasound and orbital computed tomography, with clinical symptoms and serum thyroxine and TRAb, informed diagnoses. Among clonotypes expanded in thyroid above 0.001, most were also found in blood.

Here the sequenced sample was peripheral blood mononuclear cells (PBMCs), taken at new diagnosis, from a patient treated with antithyroid drugs. This clonotype originated in a man younger than 45 with Graves disease.

This CDR3 reads CASSLVWGSEGDTQYF. CDR3 sequence (DNA): TGTGCCAGCAGCTTGGTTTGGGGCAGCGAGGGCGATACGCAGTATTTT. The chain links TRBV7-9 to TRBJ2-3; D is perhaps TRBD1 or TRBD2 (5 bases each). V dropped 3 bases and J dropped 6 bases, with 19 bases sitting between them. The germline V gene encodes CDR1 SEHNR and CDR2 FQNEAQ (reference sequence). The CDR3 extends over 16 amino acids. Filled out from reference TRBV7-9 and TRBJ2-3, the complete variable domain reads DTGVSQNPRHKITKRGQNVTFRCDPISEHNRLYWYRQTLGQGPEFLTYFQNEAQLEKSRLLSDRFSAERPKGSFSTLEIQRTEQGDSAMYLCASSLVWGSEGDTQYFGPGTRLTVL.